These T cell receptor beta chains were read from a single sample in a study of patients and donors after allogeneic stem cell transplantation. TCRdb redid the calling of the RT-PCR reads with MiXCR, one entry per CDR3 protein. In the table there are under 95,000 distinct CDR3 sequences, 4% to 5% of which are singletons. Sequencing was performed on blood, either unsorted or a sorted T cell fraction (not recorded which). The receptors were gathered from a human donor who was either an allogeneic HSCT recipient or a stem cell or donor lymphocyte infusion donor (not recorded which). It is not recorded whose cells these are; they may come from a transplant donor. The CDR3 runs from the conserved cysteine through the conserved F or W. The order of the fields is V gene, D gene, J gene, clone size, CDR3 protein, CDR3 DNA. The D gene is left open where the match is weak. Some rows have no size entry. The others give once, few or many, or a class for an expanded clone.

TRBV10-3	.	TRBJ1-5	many	CAISESSAGYNQPQHF	TGTGCCATCAGTGAGTCCTCCGCTGGGTACAATCAGCCCCAGCATTTT
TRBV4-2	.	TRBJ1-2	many	CASSQVSARDRGYTF	TGTGCCAGCAGCCAAGTCTCGGCCAGGGATCGTGGCTACACCTTC
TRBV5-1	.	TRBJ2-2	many	CASSLDQSTGELFF	TGCGCCAGCAGCTTGGACCAGTCCACCGGGGAGCTGTTTTTT
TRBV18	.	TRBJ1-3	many	CATSGARFSGNTIYF	TGTGCCACCTCAGGGGCCCGCTTCTCTGGAAACACCATATATTTT
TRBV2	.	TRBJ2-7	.	CASSETGAGHEQYF	TGTGCCAGCAGTGAAACTGGGGCCGGCCACGAGCAGTACTTC
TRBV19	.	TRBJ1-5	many	CASSYRSQPQHF	TGTGCCAGTAGTTATCGGTCTCAGCCCCAGCATTTT
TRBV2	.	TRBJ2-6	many	CASSDPGRSPGANVLTF	TGTGCCAGCAGTGACCCCGGACGGTCACCTGGGGCCAACGTCCTGACTTTC
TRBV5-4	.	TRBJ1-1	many	CASSLAGRNTEAFF	TGTGCCAGCAGCTTGGCAGGACGGAACACTGAAGCTTTCTTT
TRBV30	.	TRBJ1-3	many	CAWSARGGSGNTIYF	TGTGCCTGGAGTGCTCGAGGAGGATCGGGAAACACCATATATTTT
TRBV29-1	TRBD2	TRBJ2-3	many	CSAEGLAGVLDTQYF	TGCAGCGCCGAGGGACTAGCGGGAGTATTAGATACGCAGTATTTT
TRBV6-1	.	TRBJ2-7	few	CASSDARASLSHEQYF	TGTGCCAGCAGTGACGCCCGGGCTTCTCTATCACACGAGCAGTACTTC
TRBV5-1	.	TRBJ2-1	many	CASSLGGNHNEQFF	TGCGCCAGCAGCTTGGGGGGGAACCACAATGAGCAGTTCTTC